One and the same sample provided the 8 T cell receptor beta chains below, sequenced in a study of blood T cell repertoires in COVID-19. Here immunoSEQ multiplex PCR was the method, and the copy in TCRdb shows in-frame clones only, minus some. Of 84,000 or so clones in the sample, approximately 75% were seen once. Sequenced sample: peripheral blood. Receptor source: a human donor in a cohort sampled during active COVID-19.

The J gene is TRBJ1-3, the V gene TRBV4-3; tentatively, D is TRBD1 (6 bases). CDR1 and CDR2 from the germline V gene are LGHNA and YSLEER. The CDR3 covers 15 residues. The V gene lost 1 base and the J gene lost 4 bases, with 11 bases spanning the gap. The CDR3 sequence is CASSQGGHSGNTIYF. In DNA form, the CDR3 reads TGCGCCAGCAGCCAAGGGGGACATTCCGGAAACACCATATATTTT.

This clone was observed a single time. DNA for the CDR3: TGCGCCAGCAGTCAATCGGACAGGGAGAACAACACCATATATTTT. This gives the protein CASSQSDRENNTIYF. The rearrangement links TRBV23-1 to TRBJ1-3, with 8 bases lining up with TRBD1. TRBV23-1 is an ORF for which the function is uncertain. After removal of 0 bases from V and 7 bases from J, the junction contained 5 bases not matched to a gene. The CDR3 covers 15 residues.

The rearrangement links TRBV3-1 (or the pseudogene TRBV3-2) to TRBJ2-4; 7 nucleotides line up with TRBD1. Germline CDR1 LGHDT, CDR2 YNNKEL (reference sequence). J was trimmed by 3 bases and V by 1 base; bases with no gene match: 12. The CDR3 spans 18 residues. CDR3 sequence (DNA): TGTGCCAGCAGCCAAGGACAGGGTAAGGTCCGGGTCAAAAACATTCAGTACTTC. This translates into CASSQGQGKVRVKNIQYF.

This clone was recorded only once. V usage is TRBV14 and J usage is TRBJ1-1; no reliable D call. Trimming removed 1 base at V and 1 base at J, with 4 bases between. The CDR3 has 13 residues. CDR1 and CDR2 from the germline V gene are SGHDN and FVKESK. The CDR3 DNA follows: TGTGCCAGCAGCCAAGGCGGGAACACTGAAGCTTTCTTT. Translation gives CASSQGGNTEAFF.

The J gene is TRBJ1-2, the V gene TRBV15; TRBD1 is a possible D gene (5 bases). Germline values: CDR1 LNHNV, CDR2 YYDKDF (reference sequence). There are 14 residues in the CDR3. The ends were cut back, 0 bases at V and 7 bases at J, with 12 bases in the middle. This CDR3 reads CATSRDRQGPGYTF. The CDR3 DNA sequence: TGTGCCACCAGCAGAGATCGTCAGGGCCCTGGCTACACCTTC.

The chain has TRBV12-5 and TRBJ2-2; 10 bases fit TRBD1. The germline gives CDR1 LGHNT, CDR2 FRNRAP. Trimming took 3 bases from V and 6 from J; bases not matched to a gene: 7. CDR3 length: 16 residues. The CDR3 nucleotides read TGTGCTAGTGGTTTCGTGGACAGGGGGTGGGCCGGGGAGCTGTTTTTT. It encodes CASGFVDRGWAGELFF.

This CDR3 is CASSPTDRGSTEAFF. The CDR3 DNA sequence: TGTGCCAGCTCACCGACGGACAGGGGATCCACTGAAGCTTTCTTT. The genes are TRBV18 and TRBJ1-1; TRBD1 agrees at 9 bases. This CDR3 region has 15 residues. Germline V gene lookup returns CDR1 KGHSH and CDR2 LQKENI. The ends lost 3 bases at V and 4 bases at J; junction bases unmatched: 6.

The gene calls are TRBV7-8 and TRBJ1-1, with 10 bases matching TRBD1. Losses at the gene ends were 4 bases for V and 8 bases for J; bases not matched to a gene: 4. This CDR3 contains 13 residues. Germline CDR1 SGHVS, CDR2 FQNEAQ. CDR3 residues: CASSWTGGEEAFF. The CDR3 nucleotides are TGTGCCAGCAGCTGGACAGGGGGAGAAGAAGCTTTCTTT. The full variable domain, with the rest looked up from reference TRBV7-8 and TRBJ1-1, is GAGVSQSPRYKVAKRGQDVALRCDPISGHVSLFWYQQALGQGPEFLTYFQNEAQLDKSGLPSDRFFAERPEGSVSTLKIQRTQQEDSAVYLCASSWTGGEEAFFGQGTRLTVV.